The 2 T cell receptor beta chains in this list originate from one sample, sequenced in a study of shared clonotypes between healthy human individuals. Data came from immunoSEQ multiplex PCR; TCRdb stores just in-frame clones and leaves some out. The data show some 2,500,000 clones, with roughly 93% seen just once and 0.36% held by the top ten. The sample comprised naive CD4+ T cells from PBMCs. Stated subset: CD45RA+ positively selected. The source of these receptors is a man between 18 and 29 years old in good health. Some clones in this sample may be carry-over from other donors' samples.

This clone was observed a few times. The junction does not match germline at one end; this may be a read error. The rearrangement joins TRBV28 to TRBJ1-5; D may be TRBD1 (6 bases). Germline V gives CDR1 MDHEN, CDR2 SYDVKM. The CDR3 is 13 amino acids. The chain's CDR3 is CASKNLGGPKGFF. CDR3 coding DNA: TGTGCCAGCAAAAATCTCGGGGGGCCCAAGGGCTTTTTT.

This chain connects TRBV5-4 to TRBJ1-4; the match to TRBD1 covers 8 bases. Germline trimming cut 4 bases from V and 4 bases from J; bases unmatched to any gene: 6. CDR1 SGHNT and CDR2 YYREEE come from the germline V gene (reference sequence). The CDR3 consists of 15 residues. This CDR3 reads CASSPAGGLNEKLFF. CDR3 coding DNA: TGTGCCAGCAGCCCGGCAGGGGGCCTTAATGAAAAACTGTTTTTT. Using reference TRBV5-4 and TRBJ1-4 for the parts outside the CDR3, the full variable domain is ETGVTQSPTHLIKTRGQQVTLRCSSQSGHNTVSWYQQALGQGPQFIFQYYREEENGRGNFPPRFSGLQFPNYSSELNVNALELDDSALYLCASSPAGGLNEKLFFGSGTQLSVL.